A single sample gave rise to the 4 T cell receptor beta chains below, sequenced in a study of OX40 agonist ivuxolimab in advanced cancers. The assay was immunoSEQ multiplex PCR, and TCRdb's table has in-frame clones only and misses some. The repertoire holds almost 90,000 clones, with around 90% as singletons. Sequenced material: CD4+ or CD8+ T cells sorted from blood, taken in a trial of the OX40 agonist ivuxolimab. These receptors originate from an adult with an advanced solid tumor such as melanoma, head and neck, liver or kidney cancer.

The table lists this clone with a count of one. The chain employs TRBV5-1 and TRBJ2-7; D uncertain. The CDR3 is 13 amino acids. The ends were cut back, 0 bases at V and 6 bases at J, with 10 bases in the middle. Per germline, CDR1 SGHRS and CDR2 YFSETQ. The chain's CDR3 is CASSLAFLSEQYF. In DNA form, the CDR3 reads TGCGCCAGCAGCTTGGCCTTCCTTAGCGAGCAGTACTTC.

The CDR3 DNA is TGTGCCAGCAGCGTGAAGGGGGCCGAGACCCAGTACTTC. As protein: CASSVKGAETQYF. This chain joins TRBV5-6 and TRBJ2-5, with 7 bases matching TRBD1. The CDR3 loop spans 13 amino acids. With V trimmed by 4 bases and J by 5 bases, 5 bases remained unmatched. CDR1 is SGHDT, CDR2 YYEEEE, per germline.

The CDR3 is CATSRERQSSYNEQFF. The CDR3 coding sequence is TGTGCCACCAGCAGAGAACGACAGAGCTCCTACAATGAGCAGTTCTTC. The V call is TRBV15, the J call TRBJ2-1, with D possibly being TRBD1 (5 bases). Germline lookup yields CDR1 LNHNV and CDR2 YYDKDF (reference sequence). Deletions cut 0 bases from V and 0 bases from J, with 9 bases between. The CDR3 runs to 16 residues.

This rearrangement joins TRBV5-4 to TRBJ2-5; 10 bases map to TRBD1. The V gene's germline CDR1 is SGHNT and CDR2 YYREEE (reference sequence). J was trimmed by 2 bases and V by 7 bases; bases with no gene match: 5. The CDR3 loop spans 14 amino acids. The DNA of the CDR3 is TGTGCCAGCGGGACAGGGGCGGATCAAGAGACCCAGTACTTC. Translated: CASGTGADQETQYF.